These 8 T cell receptor beta chains came from one sample sequenced in a study of long-term antiretroviral therapy in people with HIV. Assay version v3.0 of immunoSEQ was used, and it was run at survey level. The protocol was immunoSEQ multiplex PCR, while the TCRdb copy is restricted to in-frame clones and leaves out a portion. The data show tens of thousands of clones, about four fifths seen once. The specimen comprised unsorted PBMCs, sampled 0.3 years after starting antiretroviral therapy. The receptors were gathered from a man aged 18 to 30 with HIV.

J is TRBJ1-2 and V is TRBV18, with D unclear. CDR3 length equals 15 residues. Germline V gene sequence: CDR1 KGHSH, CDR2 LQKENI. V was clipped by 6 bases and J by 0 bases, with 14 bases between them. CDR3 DNA: TGTGCCAGCTCCCCAGTGCCTCAGACTAACTATGGCTACACCTTC. Its translation is CASSPVPQTNYGYTF.

This rearrangement joins TRBV14 to TRBJ2-1, with 11 bases aligning to TRBD2. J lost 10 bases, V lost 0 bases, and 11 bases had no gene match. CDR3 length equals 17 residues. Germline assignment: CDR1 SGHDN and CDR2 FVKESK. The CDR3 DNA reads as TGTGCCAGCAGCCAAGATAGATTAGCGGGAGGGCCCCGGGAGCAGTTCTTC. Amino acid sequence: CASSQDRLAGGPREQFF.

V and J are TRBV27 and TRBJ2-1; 12 bases align to TRBD1. The CDR3 is 16 residues long. V shed 6 bases, J shed 3 bases, and the junction held 6 bases outside the gene matches. The V gene's germline CDR1 is MNHEY and CDR2 SMNVEV (reference sequence). The CDR3 nucleotides read TGTGCCAGCAGCCCCGGGACAGGGGGCTACTACAATGAGCAGTTCTTC. Its translation: CASSPGTGGYYNEQFF.

The V and J genes are TRBV28 and TRBJ2-5; 7 positions match TRBD2. The V gene end was trimmed by 7 bases and the J gene end by 5 bases; junction bases not matched to a gene: 10. Germline V gene lookup returns CDR1 MDHEN and CDR2 SYDVKM. This CDR3 region has 14 residues. The CDR3 region has the DNA TGTGCCAGCACCCAGCACGCGGGAGTGGAGACCCAGTACTTC. This codes for CASTQHAGVETQYF.

V usage is TRBV5-1 and J usage is TRBJ1-2, with D uncertain. The V gene's germline CDR1 is SGHRS and CDR2 YFSETQ. V gave up 4 bases and J gave up 4 bases, with 14 bases separating them. The CDR3 runs to 14 residues. This chain's CDR3 is CASSPTASGYGYTF. The CDR3 DNA is TGCGCCAGCAGCCCGACCGCGTCCGGCTATGGCTACACCTTC.

The CDR3 loop reads CASASSNQPQHF. DNA for the CDR3: TGTGCTAGTGCTAGCTCCAATCAGCCCCAGCATTTT. The chain recombines TRBV12-5 with TRBJ1-5; D gene uncertain. The germline V gene has CDR1 LGHNT and CDR2 FRNRAP. The CDR3 is made up of 12 amino acids. V dropped 7 bases and J dropped 3 bases, with 7 bases sitting between them.

This chain links TRBV27 with TRBJ2-1; TRBD2 matches 10 bases. The CDR3 is 16 amino acids. The V gene end was trimmed by 6 bases and the J gene end by 0 bases; junction bases not matched to a gene: 5. Germline V CDR1 and CDR2: MNHEY, SMNVEV (reference sequence). The CDR3 DNA sequence: TGTGCCAGCAGCTTACTAGCGGGGAGCTCCTACAATGAGCAGTTCTTC. Protein: CASSLLAGSSYNEQFF.

This rearrangement joins TRBV9 to TRBJ1-2, with D possibly matching TRBD1 (5 bases). The CDR3 has 13 amino acids. CDR1 and CDR2 (germline): SGDLS, YYNGEE. The V gene lost 4 bases and the J gene lost 7 bases, with 14 bases spanning the gap. The CDR3 region has the DNA TGTGCCAGCAGCCTCGGGGGGGGTCGTGGCTACACCTTC. This encodes CASSLGGGRGYTF.